This section outlines one T cell receptor beta chain sequence together with its context. Its antigen remains unidentified. The source of the sample is a study of T cell responses to AZD1222 COVID-19 vaccine. Study findings and constraints: It should be noted that donors were predominantly white British and more often female, and clonal diversity was possibly underestimated. Among those given AZD1222, only five or six were seropositive at baseline. The study reported that nearly half of spike-specific TCRs target unmutated variant regions.

Method: immunoSEQ multiplex PCR; TCRdb's copy keeps in-frame clones and lacks some. The profile shows more than 150,000 clones, 75% to 90% of them singletons. The V and J ends lost 4 bases and 0 bases respectively, with 11 bases between them. Per germline, CDR1 SGHRS and CDR2 YFSETQ. This CDR3 spans 15 amino acids. The sample in question was peripheral blood, obtained on day 0 of AZD1222 vaccination. The clonotype was recovered from an adult in good health. J is TRBJ2-4 and V is TRBV5-1; no clear D. CDR3 DNA sequence: TGCGCCAGCAGCAACGGAGCTCTAGCCAAAAACATTCAGTACTTC. It encodes CASSNGALAKNIQYF.